Listed here are 14 T cell receptor beta chains from one sample, sequenced in a study of blood T cell repertoires in COVID-19. TCRdb's copy holds only in-frame clones and misses some; the assay was immunoSEQ multiplex PCR. The sample yields about 68,000 clones, 86% seen once. The source material was peripheral blood. These receptors originate from a man aged 30 to 39 with acute or convalescent COVID-19.

The chain carries TRBV28 and TRBJ1-2; weak D call: TRBD1 (5 bases). Per germline, CDR1 MDHEN and CDR2 SYDVKM. The V gene lost 5 bases and the J gene lost 8 bases, with 21 bases spanning the gap. The CDR3 sequence is 15 residues long. CDR3 coding DNA: TGTGCCAGCAGTAACGGCGGGGCGACCCCTAACGGCTACACCTTC. Its translation is CASSNGGATPNGYTF.

The chain carries TRBV7-2 and TRBJ1-2; D is ambiguous. The CDR3 sequence is 12 residues long. Deletions cut 5 bases from V and 4 bases from J, with 8 bases between. Germline assignment: CDR1 SGHTA and CDR2 FQGNSA. CDR3 protein: CASSPDTYGYTF. The DNA of the CDR3 is TGTGCCAGCAGCCCAGACACCTATGGCTACACCTTC.

This clone has only a few counts. CDR3 sequence reads: CASSQEGTSRNEQFF. CDR3 DNA: TGTGCCAGCAGCCAAGAAGGGACTAGCAGAAATGAGCAGTTCTTC. This sequence joins TRBV3-1 (or the pseudogene TRBV3-2) and TRBJ2-1; 9 nucleotides agree with TRBD2. V lost 0 bases to trimming and J lost 7 bases; unmatched junction nucleotides: 4. The CDR3 has 15 residues. Germline V gives CDR1 LGHDT, CDR2 YNNKEL (reference sequence).

The chain recombines TRBV18 with TRBJ2-1, with TRBD1 identical over 10 bases. J lost 10 bases, V lost 5 bases, and 14 bases had no gene match. The germline gives CDR1 KGHSH, CDR2 LQKENI. This CDR3 comprises 16 residues. DNA of the CDR3: TGTGCCAGCTCATCGACACAGGGACAGGGGAGGAAGGAGCAGTTCTTC. Its protein product is CASSSTQGQGRKEQFF.

The chain has TRBV30 and TRBJ2-5; 8 bases are shared with TRBD2. V shed 0 bases, J shed 1 base, and the junction held 4 bases outside the gene matches. Germline CDR1 reads GTSNPN; CDR2 reads SVGIG (reference sequence). The CDR3 contains 15 residues. DNA for the CDR3: TGTGCCTGGAGTGTAATAGCGGGAATCCAAGAGACCCAGTACTTC. Protein product: CAWSVIAGIQETQYF.

The genes are TRBV11-2 and TRBJ2-2, with D maybe TRBD1 (5 bases). Trimming stripped 2 bases from V and 0 bases from J, with 10 bases between. The CDR3 is made up of 16 amino acids. In germline, CDR1 is SGHAT, CDR2 FQNNGV. The CDR3: CASSLMGQTNTGELFF. CDR3 nucleotides: TGTGCCAGCAGCTTAATGGGGCAAACGAACACCGGGGAGCTGTTTTTT.

This chain connects TRBV30 to TRBJ2-3, with D possibly being TRBD2 (5 bases). Germline loops: CDR1 GTSNPN, CDR2 SVGIG (reference sequence). CDR3 length: 12 amino acids. Trimming pared 4 bases from V and 3 bases from J, leaving 8 bases between. CDR3: CAWTRGTDTQYF. The CDR3 region has the DNA TGTGCCTGGACCCGAGGGACAGATACGCAGTATTTT.

This clone has more than one count but fewer than ten. This chain links TRBV27 with TRBJ1-6; TRBD1 matches 7 bases. The germline CDR1 and CDR2 sequences are MNHEY and SMNVEV (reference sequence). V dropped 3 bases and J dropped 14; count of bases not matched to a gene: 4. The CDR3 length is 12 residues. The CDR3 loop reads CASSFLGQALHF. CDR3 DNA: TGTGCCAGCAGTTTCTTAGGACAGGCCCTCCACTTT.

The chain employs TRBV28 and TRBJ2-1, with D perhaps TRBD2 (5 bases). Trimming cost V 4 bases and J 9 bases, with 16 bases left between them. Germline V lookup: CDR1 MDHEN, CDR2 SYDVKM. This CDR3 has 14 amino acids. CDR3 in amino acids: CASSSSGALVEQFF. DNA of the CDR3: TGTGCCAGCAGTTCGAGCGGTGCACTGGTTGAGCAGTTCTTC.

The rearrangement links TRBV6-2 or TRBV6-3 to TRBJ1-2; no definite D call. With 0 bases removed from V and 4 bases from J, the gap between germline ends came to 12 bases. The germline V gene has CDR1 MNHEY and CDR2 SVGEGT. The CDR3 runs to 15 residues. The CDR3 DNA reads TGTGCCAGCAGTTACTCGAAAGGAGCGACCTATGGCTACACCTTC. Protein product: CASSYSKGATYGYTF.

This clone has just a few counts. J is TRBJ1-4 and V is TRBV9; possible D gene TRBD1, 5 bases. CDR1 is SGDLS, CDR2 YYNGEE, per germline. V lost 3 bases and J 8 bases, leaving 17 bases between the germline ends. The CDR3 has 15 amino acids. CDR3 sequence reads: CASSAAGTEGEKLFF. In DNA form, the CDR3 reads TGTGCCAGCAGCGCTGCCGGGACGGAGGGAGAAAAACTGTTTTTT.

The count of this clone is one. The chain recombines TRBV25-1 with TRBJ1-6; TRBD1 matches at 8 bases. There are 15 residues in the CDR3. Looked up from germline, CDR1 is MGHDK and CDR2 is SYGVNS. Trimming cost V 5 bases and J 5 bases; bases outside gene matches: 5. CDR3 protein: CASSPGQGNNSPLHF. DNA of the CDR3: TGTGCCAGCAGTCCAGGACAGGGTAATAATTCACCCCTCCACTTT.

V usage is TRBV30 and J usage is TRBJ2-6; D remains ambiguous. Trimming pared 0 bases from V and 1 base from J, leaving 7 bases between. Germline V gives CDR1 GTSNPN, CDR2 SVGIG (reference sequence). The CDR3 is 15 amino acids. CDR3 region: CAWSVLGSGANVLTF. As DNA, the CDR3 is TGTGCCTGGAGTGTACTCGGTTCTGGGGCCAACGTCCTGACTTTC. The entire variable domain, with the rest obtained from reference TRBV30 and TRBJ2-6, is as follows: SQTIHQWPATLVQPVGSPLSLECTVEGTSNPNLYWYRQAAGRGLQLLFYSVGIGQISSEVPQNLSASRPQDRQFILSSKKLLLSDSGFYLCAWSVLGSGANVLTFGAGSRLTVL.

Written as DNA, the CDR3 is TGCGCCAGCAGTATAGCGGGAGGCTCGGGTCCCTACAATGAGCAGTTCTTC. This codes for CASSIAGGSGPYNEQFF. The chain couples TRBV10-2 to TRBJ2-1, with 10 bases fitting TRBD2. The CDR3 is 17 amino acids. The germline V gene has CDR1 WSHSY and CDR2 SAAADI. V lost 5 bases, J lost 2 bases, and 9 bases stayed unmatched.